This T cell receptor beta chain was recorded in a study of CD8+ T cells in alopecia areata. Turning to the study itself: Twice daily, treated patients received 5 to 10 mg of oral tofacitinib. Severity of treated patients was scored by affected scalp percentage.

Trimming took 4 bases from V and 0 from J, leaving 13 bases between them. The CDR3 extends over 17 amino acids. Germline CDR1 is MGHDK and CDR2 is SYGVNS. Study observations and caveats: Patients showed less clear TCR sequence sharing than mice, possibly partly because of HLA diversity. Numerous clones, expanded in lesions, remained in scalp and blood during tofacitinib.

Noted treatment: oral pan-JAK inhibitor, 5-10 mg twice daily. Extracted from the samples, RNA was reverse transcribed into cDNA to serve as the sequencing template. Produced via immunoSEQ multiplex PCR; TCRdb's table is partial and in-frame only. The sample records roughly 200,000 clones, around 60% being singletons. This clone appeared a single time. What it binds is unknown. Here the sequenced sample was CD8+ T cells sorted from blood, taken at week 24, from a patient treated with tofacitinib. This chain connects TRBV25-1 to TRBJ1-6, with D tentatively TRBD1 (5 bases). This clonotype was obtained from a human donor with alopecia areata. The CDR3 sequence is CASSGGGAFSYNSPLHF. CDR3 nucleotides: TGTGCCAGCAGTGGTGGGGGAGCCTTCTCCTATAATTCACCCCTCCACTTT.